The clone carrying this T cell receptor beta chain was seen only a few times. Its antigen is unidentified. The sample belongs to a study of T-cell memory formation after mild COVID-19. Study-wide background: In these data, TCR clusters were largely donor specific.

J lost 3 bases, V lost 0 bases, and 5 bases had no gene match. The length of the CDR3 is 17 residues. Germline CDR1 reads MNHEY; CDR2 reads SMNVEV (reference sequence). After 5'RACE with constant-segment primers, TCR alpha and TCR beta cDNA libraries carrying sample barcodes and UMIs were obtained. A single record per CDR3 protein comes from TCRdb applying MiXCR to the 5' RACE reads. The sample shows fewer than 350,000 distinct CDR3 sequences, about a sixth of them seen only once. Study-level findings and limits: CD4+ bias marked clones expanding day 15 to 37, unlike balanced contracting clones. Memory sampled before infection contained some responding clones, suggesting cross-reactive memory joined.

The TCR was taken from a man aged 18 to 30 who had mild COVID-19 (a few samples of this study predate the infection). Cell type and time point are not known. Sequences were obtained from PBMCs or a T cell subset sorted from them (not recorded which). The chain recombines TRBV27 with TRBJ2-2; 9 bases align to TRBD2. This CDR3 is CASSLSSGRRDTGELFF. The CDR3 nucleotides read TGTGCCAGCAGTTTATCGAGCGGGAGGCGGGACACCGGGGAGCTGTTTTTT.